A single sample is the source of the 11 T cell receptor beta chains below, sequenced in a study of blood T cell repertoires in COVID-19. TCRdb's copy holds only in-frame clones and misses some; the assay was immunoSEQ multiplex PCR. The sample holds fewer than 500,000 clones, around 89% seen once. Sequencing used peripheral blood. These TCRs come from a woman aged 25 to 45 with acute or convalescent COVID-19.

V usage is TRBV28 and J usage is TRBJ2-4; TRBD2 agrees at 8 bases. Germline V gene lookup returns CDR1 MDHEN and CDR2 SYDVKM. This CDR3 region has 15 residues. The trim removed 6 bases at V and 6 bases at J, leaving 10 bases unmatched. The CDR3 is CASSLSGGAGNIQYF. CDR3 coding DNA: TGTGCCAGCAGCCTAAGCGGGGGAGCCGGAAACATTCAGTACTTC.

The DNA for the CDR3 is TGTGCCAGCAGCGAACAGGATAGCACAGATACGCAGTATTTT. Translated: CASSEQDSTDTQYF. The genes are TRBV9 and TRBJ2-3; TRBD1 is a possible D gene (5 bases). V was pared by 3 bases and J by 0 bases, with 8 bases between. The CDR3 spans 14 residues. Germline V lookup: CDR1 SGDLS, CDR2 YYNGEE.

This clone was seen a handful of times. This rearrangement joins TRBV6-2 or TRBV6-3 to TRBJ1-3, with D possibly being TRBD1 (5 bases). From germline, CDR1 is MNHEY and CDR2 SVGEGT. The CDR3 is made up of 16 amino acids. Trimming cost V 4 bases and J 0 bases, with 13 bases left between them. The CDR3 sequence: CASSWVPTVSGNTIYF. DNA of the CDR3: TGTGCCAGCAGTTGGGTACCGACAGTCTCTGGAAACACCATATATTTT.

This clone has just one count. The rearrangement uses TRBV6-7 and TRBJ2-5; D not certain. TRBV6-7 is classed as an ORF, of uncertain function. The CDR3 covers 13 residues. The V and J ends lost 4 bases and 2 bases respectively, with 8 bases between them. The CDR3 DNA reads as TGTGCCAGCAGTTGGGCAGGACAAGAGACCCAGTACTTC. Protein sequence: CASSWAGQETQYF.

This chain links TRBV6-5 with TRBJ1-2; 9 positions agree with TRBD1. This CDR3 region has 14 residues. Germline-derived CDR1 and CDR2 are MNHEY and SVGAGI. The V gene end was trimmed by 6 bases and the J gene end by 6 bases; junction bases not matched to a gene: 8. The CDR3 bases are TGTGCCAGCAGCCCCGGGACAGGGAATAATGGCTACACCTTC. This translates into CASSPGTGNNGYTF.

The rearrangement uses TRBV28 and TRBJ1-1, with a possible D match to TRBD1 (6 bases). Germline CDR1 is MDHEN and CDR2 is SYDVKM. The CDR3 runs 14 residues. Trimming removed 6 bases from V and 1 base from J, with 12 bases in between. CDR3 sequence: CASRPPGQNTEAFF. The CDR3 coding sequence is TGTGCCAGCAGACCCCCGGGACAGAACACTGAAGCTTTCTTT.

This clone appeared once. The CDR3 DNA reads TGTGCCAGCAGCTTAAGGGACAGGGGGCAGAATGAAAAACTGTTTTTT. It specifies CASSLRDRGQNEKLFF. The chain couples TRBV7-3 to TRBJ1-4; 12 bases match TRBD1. The CDR3 extends over 16 amino acids. The germline V gene encodes CDR1 SGHTA and CDR2 FQGTGA. The junction had 2 bases not matched to a gene; V was cut back by 1 base and J by 5 bases.

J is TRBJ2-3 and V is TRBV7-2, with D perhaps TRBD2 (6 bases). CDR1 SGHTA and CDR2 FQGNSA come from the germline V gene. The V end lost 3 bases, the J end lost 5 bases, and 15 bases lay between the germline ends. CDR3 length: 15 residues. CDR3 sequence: CASSFLTRGIDTQYF. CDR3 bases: TGTGCCAGCAGCTTTCTAACGCGGGGTATAGATACGCAGTATTTT.

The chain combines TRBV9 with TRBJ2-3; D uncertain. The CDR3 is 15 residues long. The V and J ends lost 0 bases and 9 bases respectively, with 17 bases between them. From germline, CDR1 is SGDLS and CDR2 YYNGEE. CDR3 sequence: CASSVVDTVMSTQYF. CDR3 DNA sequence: TGTGCCAGCAGCGTAGTTGACACCGTCATGTCAACGCAGTATTTT.

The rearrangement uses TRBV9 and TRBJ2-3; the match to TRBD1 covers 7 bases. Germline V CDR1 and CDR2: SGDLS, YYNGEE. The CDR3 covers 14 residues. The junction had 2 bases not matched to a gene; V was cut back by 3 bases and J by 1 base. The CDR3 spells CASSAGTGTDTQYF. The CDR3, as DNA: TGTGCCAGCAGCGCCGGGACAGGCACAGATACGCAGTATTTT.

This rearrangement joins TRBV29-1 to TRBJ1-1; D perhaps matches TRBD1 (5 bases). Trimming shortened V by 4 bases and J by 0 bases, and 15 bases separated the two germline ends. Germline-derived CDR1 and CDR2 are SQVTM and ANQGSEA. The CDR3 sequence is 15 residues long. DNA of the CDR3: TGCAGCGTTGGGGGGGTTACCGAAGTGAACACTGAAGCTTTCTTT. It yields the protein CSVGGVTEVNTEAFF. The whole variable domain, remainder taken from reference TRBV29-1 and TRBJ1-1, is SAVISQKPSRDICQRGTSLTIQCQVDSQVTMMFWYRQQPGQSLTLIATANQGSEATYESGFVIDKFPISRPNLTFSTLTVSNMSPEDSSIYLCSVGGVTEVNTEAFFGQGTRLTVV.